Following are 21 T cell receptor beta chains from one sample sequenced in a study of a mutant IDH1 vaccine in newly diagnosed glioma. Indicated time point: baseline, week 1 (first vaccination visit). Treatment described: pre-vaccination baseline after standard-of-care therapy. Clones were sequenced by immunoSEQ multiplex PCR, and TCRdb holds only the in-frame ones, with some missing. The profile covers about 38,000 clones, with 78% appearing a single time and less than 9.5% taken by the ten largest. Sequences were derived from PBMCs, sampled from a glioma patient treated with radiotherapy, temozolomide or both. The receptor source for this set is a man aged 40-49 years with glioma. Some clones in this sample may be carry-over from other donors' samples.

The chain joins TRBV29-1 to TRBJ1-2, with D unresolved. The CDR3 covers 14 residues. Trimming shortened V by 4 bases and J by 0 bases, and 12 bases separated the two germline ends. Germline CDR1 is SQVTM and CDR2 is ANQGSEA. The CDR3: CSVVSAKANYGYTF. The CDR3 DNA reads as TGCAGCGTTGTATCTGCGAAAGCTAACTATGGCTACACCTTC.

Only a few counts were recorded for this clone. V and J are TRBV6-6 and TRBJ1-3; 9 nucleotides align to TRBD1. The CDR3 runs 15 residues. Germline-derived CDR1 and CDR2 are MNHNY and SVGAGI (reference sequence). V was clipped by 6 bases and J by 7 bases; unmatched bases: 10. CDR3 region: CASSYPGTGLNTIYF. The DNA of the CDR3 is TGTGCCAGCAGCTATCCCGGGACAGGGCTGAACACCATATATTTT.

The chain carries TRBV18 and TRBJ2-5, with D maybe TRBD2 (7 bases). This CDR3 contains 15 residues. The V gene lost 2 bases and the J gene lost 1 base, with 11 bases spanning the gap. The germline CDR1 and CDR2 sequences are KGHSH and LQKENI. The CDR3 sequence is CASSPGGGVQETQYF. The CDR3 region has the DNA TGTGCCAGCTCACCAGGAGGGGGGGTCCAAGAGACCCAGTACTTC. The full variable domain, in which reference TRBV18 and TRBJ2-5 provide the parts outside the CDR3, is NAGVMQNPRHLVRRRGQEARLRCSPMKGHSHVYWYRQLPEEGLKFMVYLQKENIIDESGMPKERFSAEFPKEGPSILRIQQVVRGDSAAYFCASSPGGGVQETQYFGPGTRLLVL.

This chain joins TRBV7-6 and TRBJ1-1; the match to TRBD1 covers 9 bases. The length of the CDR3 is 15 residues. CDR1 SGHVS and CDR2 FNYEAQ come from the germline V gene. V lost 5 bases and J lost 7; bases outside the gene matches: 11. For the CDR3, the DNA is TGTGCCAGCAGCACGAGACAGGGGGGTCAGAGTGAAGCTTTCTTT. This codes for CASSTRQGGQSEAFF.

The chain has TRBV7-6 and TRBJ1-1; maybe TRBD1 (5 bases). The CDR3 runs to 14 residues. CDR1 SGHVS and CDR2 FNYEAQ come from the germline V gene. V lost 3 bases, J lost 1 base, and 9 bases lay in between. CDR3 protein: CASSLWGWNTEAFF. The CDR3 region has the DNA TGTGCCAGCAGCTTGTGGGGGTGGAACACTGAAGCTTTCTTT.

The gene calls are TRBV29-1 and TRBJ2-1; D remains ambiguous. This CDR3 spans 8 amino acids. V was clipped by 4 bases and J by 10 bases, with 2 bases between them. Per the germline V gene, CDR1 is SQVTM and CDR2 is ANQGSEA. CDR3 nucleotides: TGCAGCGTTGGGGAGCAGTTCTTC. Protein sequence: CSVGEQFF.

V and J are TRBV4-2 and TRBJ2-6; D is perhaps TRBD2 (6 bases). The CDR3 is 17 amino acids. V dropped 3 bases and J dropped 0 bases, with 12 bases sitting between them. The V gene's germline CDR1 is LGHNA and CDR2 YNFKEQ. The CDR3 region has the DNA TGTGCCAGCAGCCAGGAAAGAGCGGGCTCTGGGGCCAACGTCCTGACTTTC. Encoded protein: CASSQERAGSGANVLTF.

V and J are TRBV11-2 and TRBJ1-2; no reliable D call. The CDR3 loop spans 11 amino acids. The germline CDR1 and CDR2 sequences are SGHAT and FQNNGV. V was cut by 7 bases and J by 8 bases, with 11 bases left in between. The CDR3 DNA is TGTGCCAGCACCGGCAGGTGGGGCTACACCTTC. Its translation: CASTGRWGYTF. The full variable domain, rest sourced from reference TRBV11-2 and TRBJ1-2, is EAGVAQSPRYKIIEKRQSVAFWCNPISGHATLYWYQQILGQGPKLLIQFQNNGVVDDSQLPKDRFSAERLKGVDSTLKIQPAKLEDSAVYLCASTGRWGYTFGSGTRLTVV.

The J gene is TRBJ2-2, the V gene TRBV27, with unresolved D. Germline V gene sequence: CDR1 MNHEY, CDR2 SMNVEV (reference sequence). This CDR3 has 10 residues. Trimming shortened V by 8 bases and J by 6 bases, and 4 bases separated the two germline ends. CDR3 loop: CASGAGELFF. In DNA, the CDR3 is TGTGCCAGCGGGGCCGGGGAGCTGTTTTTT.

The chain uses TRBV10-3 and TRBJ1-1; 12 positions match TRBD1. The CDR3 sequence is 15 residues long. Trimming took 7 bases from V and 6 from J; bases not matched to a gene: 9. Germline CDR1 is ENHRY and CDR2 is SYGVKD. The CDR3 is CAIKGTGGDLSEAFF. The DNA for the CDR3 is TGTGCCATCAAGGGGACAGGGGGCGACCTATCTGAAGCTTTCTTT.

This clone has a single count. The chain has TRBV2 and TRBJ1-1; perhaps TRBD1 as D (5 bases). The CDR3 has 14 residues. Germline V lookup: CDR1 SNHLY, CDR2 FYNNEI. The germline V and J ends were trimmed by 5 bases and 3 bases, with 13 bases remaining between them. CDR3 bases: TGTGCCAGCAGTTCCCTAACAGGCGACACTGAAGCTTTCTTT. This gives the protein CASSSLTGDTEAFF.

In DNA form, the CDR3 reads TGTGCCAGCAGTAGGAGCGGGGTTCACTATGGCTACACCTTC. It codes for CASSRSGVHYGYTF. The genes are TRBV6-5 and TRBJ1-2, with D unclear. V was cut by 5 bases and J by 3 bases, with 13 bases left in between. The CDR3 extends over 14 amino acids. The germline CDR1 and CDR2 sequences are MNHEY and SVGAGI.

The gene calls are TRBV4-1 and TRBJ2-6, with D hard to call. V gave up 1 base and J gave up 2 bases, with 12 bases separating them. Germline V lookup: CDR1 MGHRA, CDR2 YSYEKL. The CDR3 loop spans 17 amino acids. The CDR3 DNA sequence: TGCGCCAGCAGCCAAGGAGACTTACCACCTGGGGCCAACGTCCTGACTTTC. Its translation is CASSQGDLPPGANVLTF.

The V and J genes are TRBV5-1 and TRBJ1-4; the D gene is possibly TRBD1 (5 bases). The germline V gene encodes CDR1 SGHRS and CDR2 YFSETQ. Trimming pared 4 bases from V and 8 bases from J, leaving 18 bases between. This CDR3 is built from 15 residues. This CDR3 reads CASSRLAQGGEKLFF. CDR3 sequence (DNA): TGCGCCAGCAGCCGGCTGGCTCAGGGTGGCGAAAAACTGTTTTTT.

By sample fraction, this clone is medium-sized. V is TRBV10-2 and J is TRBJ1-1, with D perhaps TRBD1 (6 bases). Per germline, CDR1 WSHSY and CDR2 SAAADI. The CDR3 spans 16 residues. With 4 bases removed from V and 2 bases from J, the gap between germline ends came to 17 bases. CDR3 nucleotides: TGCGCCAGCAGTGTTCGGGGGGCGAATCGAAACACTGAAGCTTTCTTT. Translated: CASSVRGANRNTEAFF.

The J gene is TRBJ2-5, the V gene TRBV5-1; D unresolved. The CDR3 totals 12 residues. V lost 4 bases and J 5 bases, leaving 9 bases between the germline ends. CDR1 and CDR2 from the germline V gene are SGHRS and YFSETQ. The CDR3 nucleotides read TGCGCCAGCAGCGGCTCCAGGGAGACCCAGTACTTC. Translation gives CASSGSRETQYF.

This chain links TRBV4-1 with TRBJ1-1; weak D call: TRBD1 (5 bases). The ends were cut back, 4 bases at V and 6 bases at J, with 15 bases in the middle. Germline V gene data show CDR1 as MGHRA and CDR2 as YSYEKL. CDR3 length: 14 amino acids. The CDR3 spells CASSPAGRGAEAFF. CDR3 in DNA: TGCGCCAGCAGCCCCGCCGGCCGAGGGGCTGAAGCTTTCTTT.

The V and J genes are TRBV7-2 and TRBJ1-5; no clear D gene. Germline CDR1 SGHTA, CDR2 FQGNSA. V lost 0 bases and J lost 7, with 13 bases in between. This CDR3 is 15 amino acids long. CDR3 nucleotides: TGTGCCAGCAGCTTAGCGATTGCAGGTTTACAGCCCCAGCATTTT. Translated: CASSLAIAGLQPQHF.

The rearrangement joins TRBV5-6 to TRBJ1-4, with 9 nucleotides matching TRBD1. The V segment lost 5 bases and the J segment 7 bases; nucleotides outside the gene matches: 9. Germline loops: CDR1 SGHDT, CDR2 YYEEEE. CDR3 length: 15 amino acids. In nucleotides, the CDR3 is TGTGCCAGCAGATTAACAGGGGGCGAAGGTGAAAAACTGTTTTTT. Encoded protein: CASRLTGGEGEKLFF.

This sequence joins TRBV5-1 and TRBJ2-2; TRBD1 aligns across 12 bases. V gave up 1 base and J gave up 7 bases; unmatched junction bases: 5. The CDR3 sequence is 16 residues long. Germline values: CDR1 SGHRS, CDR2 YFSETQ. CDR3 loop: CASSLRDRGHSGELFF. The CDR3 DNA follows: TGCGCCAGCAGCTTGCGGGACAGGGGGCATAGCGGGGAGCTGTTTTTT.

J is TRBJ2-6 and V is TRBV5-1; D is uncertain. This CDR3 is 17 amino acids long. Germline CDR1 is SGHRS and CDR2 is YFSETQ. Trimming removed 1 base at V and 4 bases at J, with 15 bases between. Here the CDR3 DNA reads TGCGCCAGCAGCTTGAACTTCCCGGGCGCAGGGGCCAACGTCCTGACTTTC. It codes for CASSLNFPGAGANVLTF.